This T cell receptor beta chain was recorded in a study of Graves' ophthalmopathy and Graves' hyperthyroidism. Study-level results: The authors also found most expanded thyroid clonotypes above 0.001 frequency in blood.

Moderate-to-severe activity, CAS at least 3, NOSPECS at least 4 and duration under 3 months characterized donors with ophthalmopathy. The authors diagnosed from clinical symptoms, serum thyroxine, TRAb, thyroid ultrasound and orbital computed tomography. From RNA, the CDR3 regions of TCR beta chains were amplified and sequenced. HTBI-primed RT-PCR formed the first round, and a multiplex PCR formed the second. TCRdb redid the calling of the multiplex PCR reads with MiXCR, one entry per CDR3 protein. The data hold fewer than 350,000 distinct CDR3 sequences, with roughly 17% observed a single time. Deletions cut 2 bases from V and 4 bases from J, with 6 bases between. The CDR3 sequence is 14 residues long. This clonotype was detected ten times or more. The target antigen is unknown.

The chain carries TRBV12-3 or TRBV12-4 and TRBJ2-6, with D hard to call. Material for sequencing was peripheral blood. This receptor was identified in an adult man with Graves' ophthalmopathy. Here the CDR3 DNA reads TGTGCCAGCAGTTTAAGGGTGGGGGCCAACGTCCTGACTTTC. Protein product: CASSLRVGANVLTF.